These T cell receptor beta chains were read from a single sample in a study of molecular identifiers for immune sequencing clone quantification. TCRdb reprocessed the PCR reads with MiXCR, giving one entry per CDR3 protein. This table holds under 650,000 distinct CDR3 sequences, 20% found once. The material sequenced was naive CD8+ T cells from blood, with Jurkat cell RNA spiked in. Every receptor here comes from a human donor in good health. Some libraries in this study had Jurkat cell RNA spiked in. Both conserved end residues are part of each CDR3. Fields, in order: J gene, clone size, V gene, D gene, CDR3 DNA, CDR3 protein. The D gene is left open where the match is weak. Size tells how often a clone was seen (once, few, many) or the class of an expanded clone, and some rows leave it out.

TRBJ2-7 . TRBV6-5 . TGTGCCAGCAGTAAGAACCAGGTCGACGGGCAGTACTTC CASSKNQVDGQYF
TRBJ2-3 . TRBV7-9 TRBD2 TGTGCCGGCAGCTCAGCGGGGGACTACGCGGATACGCAGTATTTT CAGSSAGDYADTQYF
TRBJ1-5 . TRBV12-3/TRBV12-4 . TGTGCCAGCAGTTTTGACGGTGGGAATCAGCCCCAGCATTTT CASSFDGGNQPQHF
TRBJ2-3 many TRBV6-6 TRBD2 TGTGCCAGCAGTCACAAGGGACTAGCGGGAGATTGGGCAGGCACAGATACGCAGTATTTT CASSHKGLAGDWAGTDTQYF
TRBJ2-7 few TRBV12-3/TRBV12-4 . TGTGCCAGCAGTTTTGAAGACGGGCCCTACGAGCAGTACTTC CASSFEDGPYEQYF
TRBJ2-7 few TRBV18 TRBD2 TGTGCCAGCTCACCACCCATCCTAGCGGGAGGGTACGAGCAGTACTTC CASSPPILAGGYEQYF
TRBJ2-7 many TRBV5-6 . TGTGCCAGCAGCTTGGGGACATCTAACTACGAGCAGTACTTC CASSLGTSNYEQYF
TRBJ1-4 many TRBV30 TRBD1 TGTGCCTGGAGGACCACAGGGGGTGAAAAACTGTTTTTT CAWRTTGGEKLFF
TRBJ2-1 few TRBV27 TRBD2 TGTGCCAGCAGTTACGGACTAGCATGGGAGCAGTTCTTC CASSYGLAWEQFF
TRBJ2-1 many TRBV2 . TGTGCCAGCAGTGGTTGGGGCCGTCTGGATGAGCAGTTCTTC CASSGWGRLDEQFF